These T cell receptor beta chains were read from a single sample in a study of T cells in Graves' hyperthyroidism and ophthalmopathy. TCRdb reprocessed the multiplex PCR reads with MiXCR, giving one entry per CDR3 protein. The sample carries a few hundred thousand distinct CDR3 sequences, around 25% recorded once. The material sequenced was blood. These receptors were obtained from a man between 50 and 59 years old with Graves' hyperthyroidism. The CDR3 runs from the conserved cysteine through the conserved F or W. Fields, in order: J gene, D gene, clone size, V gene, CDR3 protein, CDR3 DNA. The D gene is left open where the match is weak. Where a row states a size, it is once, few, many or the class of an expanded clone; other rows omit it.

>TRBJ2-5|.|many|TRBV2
CASKWAYQETQYF
TGTGCCAGCAAATGGGCGTACCAAGAGACCCAGTACTTC
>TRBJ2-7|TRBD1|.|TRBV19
CATNPGQGARVYEQYF
TGTGCCACCAATCCGGGACAGGGGGCGCGAGTCTACGAGCAGTACTTC
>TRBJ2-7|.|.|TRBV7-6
CASSLAHGRVAYEQYF
TGTGCCAGCAGCTTAGCGCATGGCAGGGTCGCCTACGAGCAGTACTTC
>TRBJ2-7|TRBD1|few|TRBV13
CASSRRDRGYEQYF
TGTGCCAGCAGCCGCCGGGACAGGGGCTACGAGCAGTACTTC
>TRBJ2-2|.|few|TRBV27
CASSLRVTGGELFF
TGTGCCAGCAGTTTGAGAGTGACGGGCGGGGAGCTGTTTTTT
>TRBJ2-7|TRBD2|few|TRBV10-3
CATTAGGYEQYF
TGTGCCACCACTGCGGGGGGATACGAGCAGTACTTC
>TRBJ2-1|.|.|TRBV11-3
CASSLWSSDYNEQFF
TGTGCCAGCAGCTTGTGGTCTTCCGACTACAATGAGCAGTTCTTC
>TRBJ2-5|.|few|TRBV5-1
CASSLAADQETQYF
TGTGCCAGCAGCTTGGCGGCAGACCAAGAGACCCAGTACTTC
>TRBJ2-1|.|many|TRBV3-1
CASSQGEGGQFF
TGTGCCAGCAGCCAGGGGGAGGGGGGGCAGTTCTTC
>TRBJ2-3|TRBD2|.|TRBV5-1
CASSLASGGDTQYF
TGCGCCAGCAGCTTGGCTAGCGGGGGAGATACGCAGTATTTT
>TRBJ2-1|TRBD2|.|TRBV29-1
CSGRTSAYNEQFF
TGCAGCGGCCGGACTAGTGCCTACAATGAGCAGTTCTTC
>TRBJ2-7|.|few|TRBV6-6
CASSYSGGGHEQYF
TGTGCCAGCAGTTACTCCGGGGGCGGCCACGAGCAGTACTTC